This TCR beta chain was found in a study of a mutant IDH1 vaccine in newly diagnosed glioma. Across the study: Of the patients given treatment, approximately 60% were male and roughly 38% were female, and a mean age of roughly 40 years was recorded. Whole-study findings and limits: Pseudoprogression appears to have had no connection to changes in top peripheral T cell clonotypes.

Concerning this clone: Its antigen is not known.

The table came from immunoSEQ multiplex PCR; TCRdb's copy has only in-frame clones and leaves some out. The sample has about 43,000 clones; 65% to 85% are singletons. V lost 4 bases, J lost 4 bases, and 3 bases stayed unmatched. The CDR3 has 15 residues. The germline V gene encodes CDR1 SEHNR and CDR2 FQNEAQ (reference sequence). The time point here: week 23, last vaccination. Vaccination comprised doses that each held 300 ug of mutant IDH1 20-mer peptide, plus topical imiquimod. The chain links TRBV7-9 to TRBJ1-5; TRBD1 matches 11 bases. Material: PBMCs, obtained from a glioma patient whose treatment included an IDH1 peptide vaccine. This receptor was taken from a young woman with glioma. Some clones in this sample may be carry-over from other donors' samples. This chain's CDR3 is CASSSGQGGNQPQHF. CDR3 nucleotides: TGTGCCAGCAGCTCGGGACAGGGGGGGAATCAGCCCCAGCATTTT.